The 24 T cell receptor beta chains below all came from one sample that was sequenced in a study of blood T cells in healthy people across ages. A second PCR of about 7 to 11 cycles used a sample-barcoded 5' primer and a J-beta primer mix. TCRdb reanalysed the 5' RACE reads using MiXCR and keeps one entry per CDR3 protein. The profile shows over 950,000 distinct CDR3 sequences, 35% to 45% of them singletons. What was sequenced was blood. These receptors were collected from a man younger than 35 in good health.

This clonotype turned up a few times. The chain joins TRBV20-1 to TRBJ2-5; 13 nucleotides align to TRBD2. Germline CDR1 and CDR2: DFQATT and SNEGSKA (reference sequence). V lost 6 bases and J lost 0; bases outside the gene matches: 4. CDR3 size: 15 residues. The CDR3 nucleotides are TGCAGTGCCACGGGACTAGCGGGGTACCAAGAGACCCAGTACTTC. This encodes CSATGLAGYQETQYF.

There are a few counts of this clonotype. This rearrangement joins TRBV7-2 to TRBJ1-2, with unresolved D. V lost 1 base and J lost 4, with 13 bases in between. Germline V gene lookup returns CDR1 SGHTA and CDR2 FQGNSA. CDR3 length: 15 amino acids. CDR3 nucleotides: TGTGCCAGCAGCTTAGAGGGAGGTCCGCGCTATGGCTACACCTTC. It specifies CASSLEGGPRYGYTF.

V is TRBV7-9 and J is TRBJ1-2, with 9 nucleotides matching TRBD1. The CDR3 is 17 residues long. Germline CDR1 is SEHNR and CDR2 is FQNEAQ (reference sequence). J was trimmed by 2 bases and V by 5 bases; bases with no gene match: 12. In DNA form, the CDR3 reads TGTGCCAGCAGCGGATTCGGACAGGGGCTGGGAAACTATGGCTACACCTTC. It translates to CASSGFGQGLGNYGYTF.

This rearrangement joins TRBV29-1 to TRBJ2-2, with a tentative D call TRBD1 (6 bases). Germline values: CDR1 SQVTM, CDR2 ANQGSEA. The germline V and J ends were trimmed by 5 bases and 4 bases, with 17 bases remaining between them. The CDR3 covers 15 residues. CDR3 sequence: CSVRFGQGLTGELFF. DNA of the CDR3: TGCAGCGTTCGGTTCGGGCAGGGGCTCACCGGGGAGCTGTTTTTT.

This clonotype has only a few counts. The rearrangement uses TRBV12-3 or TRBV12-4 and TRBJ2-3, with 7 nucleotides matching TRBD1. There are 16 residues in the CDR3. V shed 5 bases, J shed 2 bases, and the junction held 10 bases outside the gene matches. CDR3 DNA sequence: TGTGCCAGCAGTCCGAGGGGGCTAGTAGACACAGATACGCAGTATTTT. This gives the protein CASSPRGLVDTDTQYF.

As DNA, the CDR3 is TGTGCCAGCAGCTTAGGTCGAGTAGAGGAAGCTTTCTTT. Residues: CASSLGRVEEAFF. The chain is built from TRBV7-2 and TRBJ1-1; D unresolved. Trimming removed 1 base from V and 8 bases from J, with 11 bases in between. The CDR3 spans 13 residues. Per the germline V gene, CDR1 is SGHTA and CDR2 is FQGNSA.

Turning to this clonotype: A read error may be the cause here, since a much bigger clone is one base away. The V and J genes are TRBV10-3 and TRBJ2-1, with 8 bases fitting TRBD1. CDR1 ENHRY and CDR2 SYGVKD come from the germline V gene. Trimming took 10 bases from V and 13 from J; bases not matched to a gene: 18. This CDR3 spans 14 amino acids. The CDR3 protein is CATRTGSGEETQFF. The DNA for the CDR3 is TGTGCCACCAGGACAGGGAGTGGGGAAGAGACCCAGTTCTTC.

The J gene is TRBJ2-2, the V gene TRBV6-2 or TRBV6-3; 9 positions agree with TRBD1. V lost 6 bases, J lost 2 bases, and 7 bases stayed unmatched. The CDR3 has 16 amino acids. CDR1 and CDR2 (germline): MNHEY, SVGEGT. The CDR3 DNA reads TGTGCCAGCAGGATAACAGGGGGCGGCAACACCGGGGAGCTGTTTTTT. It specifies CASRITGGGNTGELFF.

The V call is TRBV5-1, the J call TRBJ2-7; no clear D. The tail of the sequence fits TRBJ2-5 better, so the J call may be wrong. The CDR3 loop spans 13 amino acids. Germline V gene sequence: CDR1 SGHRS, CDR2 YFSETQ. The CDR3 nucleotides read TGCGCCAGCAGCGAAAGTATCATAGAGACCCAGTACTTC. It encodes CASSESIIETQYF.

The chain carries TRBV3-1 and TRBJ2-7, with a tentative D call TRBD2 (5 bases). With 1 base removed from V and 7 bases from J, the gap between germline ends came to 11 bases. Germline assignment: CDR1 LGHDT and CDR2 YNNKEL (reference sequence). The CDR3 is 13 residues long. The CDR3 here is CASSQVRGGEQYF. In nucleotides, the CDR3 is TGTGCCAGCAGCCAAGTCCGGGGTGGTGAGCAGTACTTC.

This clonotype has a handful of counts. The V call is TRBV4-2, the J call TRBJ2-7; 7 bases match TRBD1. From germline, CDR1 is LGHNA and CDR2 YNFKEQ. V shed 1 base and J 4 bases; nucleotides not matched to a gene: 10. CDR3 size: 16 residues. The CDR3 bases are TGTGCCAGCAGCCAAGTAGCGAGACAGGGTTTGTACGAGCAGTACTTC. It specifies CASSQVARQGLYEQYF.

This clonotype has just one count. V gene TRBV6-2 or TRBV6-3 combines with J gene TRBJ1-1; D is perhaps TRBD1 (5 bases). CDR1 MNHEY and CDR2 SVGEGT come from the germline V gene. V lost 2 bases to trimming and J lost 3 bases, with 16 bases between them. CDR3 length equals 16 residues. CDR3 bases: TGTGCCAGCAGTTACCGCGGCAGGGAAACGGACACTGAAGCTTTCTTT. Amino acids: CASSYRGRETDTEAFF.

The V gene is TRBV14, the J gene TRBJ1-2, with D unclear. The length of the CDR3 is 13 residues. V lost 2 bases to trimming and J lost 4 bases, with 8 bases between them. Germline assignment: CDR1 SGHDN and CDR2 FVKESK. CDR3 nucleotide sequence: TGTGCCAGCAGCCAAAGGGTTTCCTATGGCTACACCTTC. This translates into CASSQRVSYGYTF.

The chain employs TRBV20-1 and TRBJ1-1, with 7 positions matching TRBD1. CDR3 length: 14 residues. Germline assignment: CDR1 DFQATT and CDR2 SNEGSKA (reference sequence). J was trimmed by 1 base and V by 1 base; bases with no gene match: 3. CDR3 loop: CSARVQGGNTEAFF. The CDR3, as DNA: TGCAGTGCTAGAGTGCAGGGGGGGAACACTGAAGCTTTCTTT.

V is TRBV29-1 and J is TRBJ1-2; maybe TRBD1 (5 bases). V lost 1 base, J lost 7 bases, and 7 bases lay in between. This CDR3 spans 11 amino acids. CDR1 SQVTM and CDR2 ANQGSEA come from the germline V gene. The CDR3 nucleotides read TGCAGCGTTGAAGGGACAAGTGGCTACACCTTC. Translated: CSVEGTSGYTF.

In regard to this clonotype: One end of the junction fails to match germline, which may point to a read error. The CDR3 region is CAGSLGVSLVTGAKNIQYF. CDR3 DNA: TGTGCCGGCAGCTTAGGTGTGTCCCTTGTGACGGGGGCCAAAAACATTCAGTACTTC. The chain combines TRBV7-9 with TRBJ2-4; D possibly corresponds to TRBD2 (5 bases). CDR3 length: 19 amino acids. CDR1 is SEHNR and CDR2 is FQNEAQ in the germline V gene (reference sequence).

The chain has TRBV20-1 and TRBJ1-1, with 7 bases lining up with TRBD1. Germline lookup yields CDR1 DFQATT and CDR2 SNEGSKA (reference sequence). With V trimmed by 5 bases and J by 2 bases, 11 bases remained unmatched. CDR3 size: 15 residues. The CDR3 loop reads CSASKTGTVNTEAFF. For the CDR3, the DNA is TGCAGTGCTTCTAAAACCGGGACAGTTAACACTGAAGCTTTCTTT.

This clonotype was observed many times. The chain couples TRBV6-1 to TRBJ2-3; 7 bases map to TRBD1. V dropped 8 bases and J dropped 2; count of bases not matched to a gene: 16. CDR1 is MNHNS and CDR2 is SASEGT in the germline V gene. The CDR3 runs 17 residues. The CDR3 sequence: CASFHGPSQGPTDTQYF. CDR3 nucleotides: TGTGCCAGCTTCCATGGCCCCTCACAGGGGCCCACAGATACGCAGTATTTT.

V is TRBV2 and J is TRBJ1-5; weak D call: TRBD1 (5 bases). V dropped 7 bases and J dropped 0 bases, with 22 bases sitting between them. CDR1 is SNHLY, CDR2 FYNNEI, per germline. The CDR3 extends over 18 amino acids. The CDR3 region is CASKAPISGGYSNQPQHF. The CDR3, as DNA: TGTGCCAGCAAGGCTCCTATTTCTGGGGGATATAGCAATCAGCCCCAGCATTTT.

This clonotype was observed a handful of times. CDR3 DNA: TGTGCCAGCAGCCCACCCACCGGGAGTACCACAGATACGCAGTATTTT. Protein: CASSPPTGSTTDTQYF. This chain joins TRBV7-2 and TRBJ2-3; tentative D call: TRBD2 (6 bases). The length of the CDR3 is 16 residues. CDR1 and CDR2 (germline): SGHTA, FQGNSA. V shed 5 bases and J shed 2 bases, with 17 bases lying between them.

This chain connects TRBV7-9 to TRBJ2-5; a possible D gene is TRBD2 (6 bases). Trimming left V 0 bases short and J 5 bases short, with 13 bases between. In germline, CDR1 is SEHNR, CDR2 FQNEAQ (reference sequence). The CDR3 spans 15 residues. CDR3 in DNA: TGTGCCAGCAGCTTAGCCTCCGGGAGAACCGAGACCCAGTACTTC. Protein sequence: CASSLASGRTETQYF.

This clonotype was recorded at least ten times. This chain links TRBV3-1 with TRBJ2-3; 8 positions match TRBD2. Trimming at V came to 6 bases and at J to 6 bases, leaving 11 bases not matched to a gene. Looked up from germline, CDR1 is LGHDT and CDR2 is YNNKEL (reference sequence). This CDR3 comprises 15 residues. The DNA for the CDR3 is TGTGCCAGCAGACCTTCGGGGGGGCGCGTTGATACGCAGTATTTT. Its translation is CASRPSGGRVDTQYF.

In this sample, this clonotype turned up a few times. V gene TRBV27 combines with J gene TRBJ1-6, with D possibly being TRBD1 (6 bases). The CDR3 has 14 amino acids. Germline V CDR1 and CDR2: MNHEY, SMNVEV (reference sequence). V shed 7 bases and J shed 8 bases, with 15 bases lying between them. CDR3 sequence reads: CASTLTGPHSPLHF. As DNA, the CDR3 is TGTGCCAGCACCTTGACAGGACCCCATTCACCCCTCCACTTT.

This chain links TRBV15 with TRBJ2-7, with D perhaps TRBD1 (6 bases). Germline CDR1 is LNHNV and CDR2 is YYDKDF (reference sequence). The CDR3 has 15 residues. V was cut by 2 bases and J by 2 bases, with 13 bases left in between. The CDR3 bases are TGTGCCACCAGCAGACAACTAACAGGGACCTACGAGCAGTACTTC. Its protein is CATSRQLTGTYEQYF.